This TCR beta chain was observed in a study of cytomegalovirus exposure and HLA in healthy donors. Whole-study results and caveats: The dataset shows that most TCR sequences were rare, while some public TCRs occurred in many donors.

This cohort consisted of healthy bone marrow donors. Note on this clone: The antigen is undetermined.

The PCR employed 60 Vbeta primers together with 13 Jbeta primers. Method: immunoSEQ multiplex PCR; TCRdb's copy keeps in-frame clones and lacks some. The profile shows 100,000 to 150,000 clones, about 68% of them singletons. The V and J ends lost 5 bases and 2 bases respectively, with 15 bases between them. From germline, CDR1 is SGHTA and CDR2 FQGNSA. This CDR3 comprises 15 residues. This TCR derives from a woman aged 45-60 years in good health and CMV-seropositive. This chain links TRBV7-2 with TRBJ1-2, with a weak D call TRBD1 (5 bases). Sequenced material: PBMCs. The CDR3 protein is CASSPSQGLNYGYTF. The CDR3 DNA reads TGTGCCAGCAGCCCCAGTCAGGGTCTCAACTATGGCTACACCTTC.